What follows describes a single T cell receptor beta chain. The sample comes from a study of control samples from healthy donors and cancer patients. This table comes from immunoSEQ multiplex PCR, and its TCRdb copy is limited to in-frame clones, with some not included. The top ten hold roughly 1.6% of the sample, which has approximately 220,000 clones, 90% to 95% seen once. Trimming stripped 6 bases from V and 7 bases from J, with 7 bases between. CDR1 is SNHLY, CDR2 FYNNEI, per germline. This CDR3 is built from 12 residues. This sequence joins TRBV2 and TRBJ1-6; D is undetermined. Sequenced input: blood. The TCR originated in a man aged 50-59 years in good health. This chain's CDR3 is CASSLTNSPLHF. In DNA form, the CDR3 reads TGTGCCAGCAGCCTCACGAATTCACCCCTCCACTTT.